Here is one T cell receptor (beta chain) with its context. The sample holds many counts of this clonotype. There is no known antigen for this receptor. Base-call qualities are not available, and no considerably larger clone is one nucleotide away. This record comes from a study of Graves' ophthalmopathy and Graves' hyperthyroidism (dated by TCRdb to 2016 to 2018). Study-wide context: Peripheral blood was collected at initial diagnosis, prior to any treatment. To tell Graves' ophthalmopathy apart from Graves' hyperthyroidism, and to predict which patients would progress to ophthalmopathy, the study relied on TCR beta repertoire signatures. In total, 135 blood samples were TCR-sequenced: approximately 40 ophthalmopathy, about 75 hyperthyroidism and some 17 hyperthyroidism-to-ophthalmopathy patients. The independent validation cohort included about 20 hyperthyroidism patients plus 17 patients who later progressed from hyperthyroidism to ophthalmopathy. In over five hyperthyroidism patients, the T-cell repertoires found in thyroid tissue were compared with those found in blood. To explore V-J signatures that separate ophthalmopathy from hyperthyroidism, a discovery set of 95 to 100 patients was enrolled, consisting of 40 to 45 with ophthalmopathy and about 60 with stable hyperthyroidism. After sampling, hyperthyroidism patients received methimazole starting at 30 mg daily, and ophthalmopathy patients received high-dose intravenous methylprednisolone.

For repertoire sequencing, TCR beta CDR3 regions were amplified from RNA transcripts. The first round was an RT-PCR using HTBI primers with the Qiagen OneStep RT-PCR kit, and this first round was followed by a second-round multiplex PCR, then size selection and purification. The libraries underwent paired-end sequencing with 100 bp reads on an Illumina HiSeq2000. The source study handled its data this way. SOAPnuke was used for read processing, and reads with adapters, uncalled bases, a mean Phred below 15, or no exact constant-primer or identifier match were discarded. COPE v1.2.5 was used to merge high-quality paired reads. Each unique nucleotide sequence was defined as a clonotype, and clonotypes were aligned to IMGT TRB V, D and J references with MiTCR v1.1. Analysis was restricted to V-J combinations with a frequency above 0.0001, which covered 99.2% of repertoires. A TCR clonal expansion and chaos score per V-J combination was defined as the ratio of F50 clonal expansion to chaos observed in the TCRdist matrix. Welch's t-statistics and random forest were used to narrow the features down to 13 V-J combinations, which were then fed into a naive Bayes classifier. The Morisita-Horn index was used to measure how similar the thyroid and blood repertoires were. In-frame beta chains were kept once TCRdb had trimmed the public reads at Q25 with fastp and called clones with MiXCR. When rows share a CDR3 protein, they turn into one entry using the most common DNA and genes. TCRdb, not the original authors, processed these V and J calls. Across this sample there are under 400,000 distinct CDR3 sequences, with 15% to 20% seen only once. The top ten clones comprise 9% to 15% of the sample.

Broader findings and caveats from the paper: In cross-validation, the 13-signature model distinguished ophthalmopathy from stable hyperthyroidism with just over 85% sensitivity and about 84% specificity, and in the test set the corresponding values were approximately 79% and 70%. In validation, the model predicted ophthalmopathy progression with about 70% sensitivity and roughly 72% specificity; about a dozen predicted patients were CT-confirmed with GO in a median of around 6.5 months. Among expanded thyroid clonotypes with frequency above 0.001, most also showed up in blood, which suggests that blood repertoires may reflect the thyroid immune response. Sample size was not statistically predetermined, and group allocation was not concealed from the investigators.

Ophthalmopathy patients were characterized by moderately to severely active disease, a Clinical Activity Score of at least 3, a NOSPECS grade of at least 4, and a disease duration under 3 months. Patients were excluded if they had other autoimmune diseases, uncontrolled infections, pregnancy or lactation. Diagnosis relied on clinical symptoms, serum thyroxine, TRAb, thyroid ultrasound and orbital computed tomography. PBMCs were isolated from 7.5 to 10 ml of fresh peripheral blood by Ficoll-Paque density gradient centrifugation. Trizol reagent was used to extract the total RNA, and its quality was then checked on an Agilent 2100 Bioanalyzer. The CDR3 has 14 amino acids, counting the end cysteine and phenylalanine. Only the CDR3 region is kept as DNA, spanning 42 bases read in frame from base 1. The germline V gene encodes CDR1 ENHRY and CDR2 SYGVKD. Germline trimming amounts to 6 bases on V and 7 bases on J, with 9 as the count of junction bases outside the gene matches.

The receptor chain draws on TRBV10-3 and TRBJ1-2, with 9 junctional bases fitting TRBD1. The clonotype originates from an adult man with Graves' ophthalmopathy. Source material: peripheral blood. The CDR3 protein: CAIREQGAEGGYTF. The DNA sequence is given as TGTGCCATCAGAGAACAGGGGGCTGAAGGTGGCTACACCTTC.